Here is one TCR beta chain with its context. Its antigen remains unidentified. The repertoire was sequenced with immunoSEQ multiplex PCR; TCRdb's copy has only in-frame clones and lacks some. Of about 40,000 clones in the sample, around 88% were seen once. Germline-derived CDR1 and CDR2 are SNHLY and FYNNEI. The CDR3 runs 16 residues. V was pared by 3 bases and J by 6 bases, with 20 bases between. The sample originates from a study of OX40 agonist ivuxolimab in advanced cancers. On the study more broadly: Patients received the agonistic anti-OX40 (CD134) antibody ivuxolimab. Participants could have had prior anti-PD-1, anti-PD-L1 or anti-CTLA-4 therapy, and less than 45% had some. Study observations and caveats: CD4+ and CD8+ blood T cells expanded clonally by week 6 at 0.1 to 3.0 mg/kg.

This chain links TRBV2 with TRBJ1-2, with D maybe TRBD1 (6 bases). The receptor was isolated from an adult with an advanced solid tumor such as melanoma, head and neck, liver or kidney cancer. The sample in question was CD4+ or CD8+ T cells sorted from blood, obtained in a trial of the OX40 agonist ivuxolimab. Here the CDR3 reads CASSDPRNRVEDGYTF. For the CDR3, the DNA is TGTGCCAGCAGTGACCCCCGGAACAGGGTAGAGGATGGCTACACCTTC.